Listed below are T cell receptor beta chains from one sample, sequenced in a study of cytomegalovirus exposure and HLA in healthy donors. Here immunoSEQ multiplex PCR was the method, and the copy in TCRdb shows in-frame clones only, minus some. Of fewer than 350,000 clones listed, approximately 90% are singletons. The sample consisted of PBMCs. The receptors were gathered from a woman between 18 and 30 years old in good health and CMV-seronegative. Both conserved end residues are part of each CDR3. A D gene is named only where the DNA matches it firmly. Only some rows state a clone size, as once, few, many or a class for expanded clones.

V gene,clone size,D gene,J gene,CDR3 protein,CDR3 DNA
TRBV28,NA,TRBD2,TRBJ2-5,CASSSGGEGLETQYF,TGTGCCAGCAGTTCGGGCGGGGAGGGCCTCGAGACCCAGTACTTC
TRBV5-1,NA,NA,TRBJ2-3,CASSLLRDTQYF,TGCGCCAGCAGCTTATTGCGTGATACGCAGTATTTT
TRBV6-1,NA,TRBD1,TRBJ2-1,CASSEVSGTGNNEQFF,TGTGCCAGCAGTGAAGTATCCGGGACAGGGAACAATGAGCAGTTCTTC
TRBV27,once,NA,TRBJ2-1,CASSSQGRTSYEQFF,TGTGCCAGCAGTTCTCAGGGGCGGACTAGTTATGAGCAGTTCTTC
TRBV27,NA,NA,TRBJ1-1,CASSLQGSTEAFF,TGTGCCAGCAGTTTGCAGGGAAGCACTGAAGCTTTCTTT
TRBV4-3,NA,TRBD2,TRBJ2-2,CASSPGLAGGPGGELFF,TGCGCCAGCAGCCCGGGACTAGCGGGAGGGCCGGGCGGGGAGCTGTTTTTT
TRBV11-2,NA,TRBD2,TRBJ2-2,CASSTQLAGTSELFF,TGTGCCAGCAGCACCCAACTAGCGGGAACATCGGAGCTGTTTTTT
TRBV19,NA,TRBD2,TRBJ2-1,CASRAGGLNEQFF,TGTGCCAGTAGGGCGGGAGGGCTCAATGAGCAGTTCTTC
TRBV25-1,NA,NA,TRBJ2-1,CASSESRQLYNEQFF,TGTGCCAGCAGTGAATCTAGGCAGCTGTACAATGAGCAGTTCTTC
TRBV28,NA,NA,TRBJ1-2,CASSFTQGYGYTF,TGTGCCAGCAGTTTTACACAGGGTTATGGCTACACCTTC
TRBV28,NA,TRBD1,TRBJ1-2,CASSLTGRLYGYTF,TGTGCCAGCAGTTTGACAGGGAGACTCTATGGCTACACCTTC
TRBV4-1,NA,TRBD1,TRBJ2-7,CASSLTGTGTYEQYF,TGCGCCAGCAGCCTAACCGGGACAGGAACTTACGAGCAGTACTTC
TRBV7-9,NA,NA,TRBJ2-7,CASSLADYEQYF,TGTGCCAGCAGCTTAGCTGACTATGAGCAGTACTTC
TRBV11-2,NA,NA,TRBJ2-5,CASSLDLGQPKETQYF,TGTGCCAGCAGCTTAGATCTGGGGCAACCCAAAGAGACCCAGTACTTC
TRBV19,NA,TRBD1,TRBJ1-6,CASSPTGALGSPLHF,TGTGCCAGTAGTCCAACAGGGGCGCTCGGTTCACCCCTCCACTTT
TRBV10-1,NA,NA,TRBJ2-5,CASSRQVGETQYF,TGCGCCAGCAGTCGGCAGGTCGGAGAGACCCAGTACTTC
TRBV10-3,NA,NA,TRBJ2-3,CATLGYGKSTDTQYF,TGTGCCACGTTGGGGTACGGGAAGAGCACAGATACGCAGTATTTT
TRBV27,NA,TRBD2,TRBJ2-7,CASSKTSGVSYEQYF,TGTGCCAGCAGCAAGACTAGCGGGGTCTCCTACGAGCAGTACTTC
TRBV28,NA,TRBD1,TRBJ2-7,CASSFWTGPYEQYF,TGTGCCAGCAGTTTTTGGACAGGACCCTACGAGCAGTACTTC
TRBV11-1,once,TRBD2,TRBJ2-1,CASSSLAGEYNEQFF,TGTGCCAGCAGCTCACTAGCGGGAGAATACAATGAGCAGTTCTTC
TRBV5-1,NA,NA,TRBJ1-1,CASSETANTEAFF,TGCGCCAGCAGCGAGACAGCAAACACTGAAGCTTTCTTT
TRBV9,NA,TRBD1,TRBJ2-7,CASSARDRGQIASGEQYF,TGTGCCAGCAGCGCCCGGGACAGGGGGCAAATTGCAAGTGGCGAGCAGTACTTC
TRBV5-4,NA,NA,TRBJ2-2,CASSLGGTNTGELFF,TGTGCCAGCAGCTTAGGCGGGACTAACACCGGGGAGCTGTTTTTT
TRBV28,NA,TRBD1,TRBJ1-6,CASSFYRGNSPLHF,TGTGCCAGCAGTTTCTACAGGGGGAATTCACCCCTCCACTTT
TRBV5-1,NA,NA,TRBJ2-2,CASSHRTGTTGRNTGELFF,TGCGCCAGCAGCCATAGGACGGGAACTACTGGGCGGAACACCGGGGAGCTGTTTTTT
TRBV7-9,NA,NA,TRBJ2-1,CASSLDLPGAGIVEQFF,TGTGCCAGCAGCTTAGACCTCCCAGGGGCAGGAATCGTTGAGCAGTTCTTC
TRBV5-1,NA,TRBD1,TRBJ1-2,CASSIGQGLYGYTF,TGCGCCAGCAGCATAGGACAGGGCCTATATGGCTACACCTTC
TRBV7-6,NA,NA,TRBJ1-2,CASSRPGGVGGYTF,TGTGCCAGCAGCCGACCGGGGGGCGTAGGGGGCTACACCTTC
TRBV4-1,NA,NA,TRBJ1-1,CASSQEQDSEAFF,TGCGCCAGCAGCCAAGAACAGGACAGTGAAGCTTTCTTT
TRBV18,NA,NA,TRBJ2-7,CASSPIQGNGASYEQYF,TGTGCCAGCTCACCAATCCAGGGCAATGGGGCCTCCTACGAGCAGTACTTC
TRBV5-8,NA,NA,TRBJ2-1,CASSLIGAYLEFEQFF,TGTGCCAGCAGCTTGATTGGGGCCTACCTGGAGTTTGAGCAGTTCTTC
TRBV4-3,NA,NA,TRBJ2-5,CASSQDPQYQETQYF,TGCGCCAGCAGCCAAGACCCCCAGTACCAAGAGACCCAGTACTTC
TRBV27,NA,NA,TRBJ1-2,CASSTSGGDGYTF,TGTGCCAGCAGTACCAGTGGGGGGGATGGCTACACCTTC
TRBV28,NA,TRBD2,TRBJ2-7,CASTKGGSSYEQYF,TGTGCCAGCACAAAGGGCGGGAGCTCCTACGAGCAGTACTTC
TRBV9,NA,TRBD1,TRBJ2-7,CASSVGGQSYEQYF,TGTGCCAGCAGCGTTGGGGGACAGTCCTACGAGCAGTACTTC
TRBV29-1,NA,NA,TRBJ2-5,CSVLTQGLQETQYF,TGCAGCGTTTTGACGCAGGGCCTACAAGAGACCCAGTACTTC
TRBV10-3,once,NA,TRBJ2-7,CAISEYRLGPPDGYEQYF,TGTGCCATCAGTGAGTACAGGCTAGGACCGCCCGATGGGTACGAGCAGTACTTC
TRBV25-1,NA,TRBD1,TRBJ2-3,CASSERDRHTDTQYF,TGTGCCAGCAGTGAGCGGGACAGGCACACAGATACGCAGTATTTT
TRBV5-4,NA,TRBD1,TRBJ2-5,CASSPGQGLQETQYF,TGTGCCAGCAGCCCTGGACAGGGCCTCCAAGAGACCCAGTACTTC
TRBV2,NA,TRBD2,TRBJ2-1,CASSEASSGYYNEQFF,TGTGCCAGCAGTGAAGCGTCTAGCGGATACTACAATGAGCAGTTCTTC
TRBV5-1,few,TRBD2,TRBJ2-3,CASSFSSGRAQGTQYF,TGCGCCAGCAGCTTCTCTAGCGGGAGGGCCCAGGGTACGCAGTATTTT